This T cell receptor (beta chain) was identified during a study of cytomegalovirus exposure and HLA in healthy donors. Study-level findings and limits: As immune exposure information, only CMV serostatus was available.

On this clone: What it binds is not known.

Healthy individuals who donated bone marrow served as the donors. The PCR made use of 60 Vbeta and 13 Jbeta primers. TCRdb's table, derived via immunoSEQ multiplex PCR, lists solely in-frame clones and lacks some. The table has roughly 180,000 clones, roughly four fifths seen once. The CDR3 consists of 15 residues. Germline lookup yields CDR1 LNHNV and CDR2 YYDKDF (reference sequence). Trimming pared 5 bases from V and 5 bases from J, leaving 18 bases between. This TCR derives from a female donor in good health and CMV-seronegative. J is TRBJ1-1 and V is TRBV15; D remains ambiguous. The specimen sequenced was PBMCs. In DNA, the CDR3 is TGTGCCACCAGCTCGGGAGATCCCCGAGGAACTGAAGCTTTCTTT. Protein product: CATSSGDPRGTEAFF.